Sequencing of this T cell receptor beta chain was carried out in a study of T-cell reconstitution after alpha-beta-depleted transplantation in children. Findings and caveats of the study: From newly produced T cells came most of the T-cell counts and diversity one year after transplant. Several hundred expanded graft clones reportedly were the source of alpha-beta T cells about two months after transplant.

Molecular barcoding with unique molecular identifiers was used for the TCRbeta library. TCRdb itself ran the PCR reads through MiXCR, one entry per CDR3 protein. The table includes about 500,000 distinct CDR3 sequences, about an eighth detected once. The germline CDR1 and CDR2 sequences are ENHRY and SYGVKD. Trimming cost V 7 bases and J 3 bases; bases outside gene matches: 6. The CDR3 has 15 residues. With regard to this clonotype: Its antigen is currently unknown.

Sequenced material: PBMCs, mostly from graft donor cells, taken 180 days after TCRalphabeta/CD19-depleted stem cell transplant. This clonotype originated in a female patient aged 2-15 years who had a stem cell transplant for aplastic anemia, so the T cells may come from the graft donor. This chain connects TRBV10-3 to TRBJ2-2; 9 nucleotides align to TRBD1. CDR3: CAINAGQGYTGELFF. CDR3 nucleotide sequence: TGTGCCATCAACGCGGGACAGGGTTACACCGGGGAGCTGTTTTTT.